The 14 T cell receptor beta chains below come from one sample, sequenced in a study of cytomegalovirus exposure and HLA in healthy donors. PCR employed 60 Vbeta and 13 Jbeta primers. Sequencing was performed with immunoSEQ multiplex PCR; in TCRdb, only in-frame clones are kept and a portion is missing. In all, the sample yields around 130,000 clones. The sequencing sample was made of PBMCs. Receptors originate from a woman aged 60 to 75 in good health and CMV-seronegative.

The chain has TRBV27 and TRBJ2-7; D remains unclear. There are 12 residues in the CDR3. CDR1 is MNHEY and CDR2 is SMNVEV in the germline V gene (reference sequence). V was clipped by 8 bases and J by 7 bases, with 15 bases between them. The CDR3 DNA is TGTGCCAGCTTCCGGGTCCCACAAGAGCAGTACTTC. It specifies CASFRVPQEQYF.

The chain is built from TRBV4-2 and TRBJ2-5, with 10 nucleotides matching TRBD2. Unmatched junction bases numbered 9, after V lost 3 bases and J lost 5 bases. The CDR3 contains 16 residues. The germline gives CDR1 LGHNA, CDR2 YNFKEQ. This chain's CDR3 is CASSQQSGGARETQYF. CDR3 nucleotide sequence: TGTGCCAGCAGCCAGCAAAGCGGGGGGGCCCGGGAGACCCAGTACTTC.

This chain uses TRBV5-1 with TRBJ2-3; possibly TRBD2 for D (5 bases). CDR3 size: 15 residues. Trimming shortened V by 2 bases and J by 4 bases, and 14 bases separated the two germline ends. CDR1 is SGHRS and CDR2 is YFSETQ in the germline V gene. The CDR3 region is CASSFKGVGADTQYF. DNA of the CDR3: TGCGCCAGCAGCTTTAAGGGAGTTGGTGCAGATACGCAGTATTTT.

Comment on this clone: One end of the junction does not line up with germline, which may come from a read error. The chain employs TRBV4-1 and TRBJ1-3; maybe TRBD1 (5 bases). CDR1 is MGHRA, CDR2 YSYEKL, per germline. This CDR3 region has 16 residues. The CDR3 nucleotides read TGCGTCAGCAGCCAAGTCTGGGGCAGGGCTGGAAACACCATATATTTT. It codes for CVSSQVWGRAGNTIYF.

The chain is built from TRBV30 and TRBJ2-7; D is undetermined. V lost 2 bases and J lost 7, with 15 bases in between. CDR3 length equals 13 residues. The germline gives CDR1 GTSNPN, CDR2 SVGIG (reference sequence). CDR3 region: CAWSPMTASEQYF. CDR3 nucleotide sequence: TGTGCCTGGAGTCCGATGACTGCCTCGGAGCAGTACTTC.

The CDR3 DNA reads TGTGCCAGCAGTGAAGCGCGGGAGACCCAGTACTTC. It encodes CASSEARETQYF. The V and J genes are TRBV6-1 and TRBJ2-5; D not resolved. V was clipped by 0 bases and J by 5 bases, with 4 bases between them. CDR3 length equals 12 residues. Germline assignment: CDR1 MNHNS and CDR2 SASEGT.

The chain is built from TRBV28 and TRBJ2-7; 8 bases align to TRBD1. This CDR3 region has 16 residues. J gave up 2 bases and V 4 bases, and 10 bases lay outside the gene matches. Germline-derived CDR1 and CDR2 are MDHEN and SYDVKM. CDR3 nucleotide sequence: TGTGCCAGCAGTTCTCTGACAGGGGTGCGCCCCTACGAGCAGTACTTC. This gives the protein CASSSLTGVRPYEQYF.

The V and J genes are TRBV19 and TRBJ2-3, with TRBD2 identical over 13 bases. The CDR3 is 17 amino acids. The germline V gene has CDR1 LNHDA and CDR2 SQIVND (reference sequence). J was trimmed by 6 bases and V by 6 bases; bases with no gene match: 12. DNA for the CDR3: TGTGCCAGTAGCCGTTGGACTAGCGGGAGAGGGAGCGATACGCAGTATTTT. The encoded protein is CASSRWTSGRGSDTQYF.

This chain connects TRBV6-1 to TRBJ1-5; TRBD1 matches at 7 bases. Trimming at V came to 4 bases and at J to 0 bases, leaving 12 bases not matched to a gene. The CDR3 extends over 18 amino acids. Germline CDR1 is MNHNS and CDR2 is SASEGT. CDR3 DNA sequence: TGTGCCAGCAGTGGGGACAGCCTAGGTCAATATAGCAATCAGCCCCAGCATTTT. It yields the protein CASSGDSLGQYSNQPQHF.

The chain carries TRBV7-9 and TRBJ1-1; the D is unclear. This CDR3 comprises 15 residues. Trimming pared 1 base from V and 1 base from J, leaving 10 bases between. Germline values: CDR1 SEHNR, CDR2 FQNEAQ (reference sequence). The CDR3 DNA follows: TGTGCCAGCAGCTTAGTAGGGAGGCGGAACACTGAAGCTTTCTTT. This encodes CASSLVGRRNTEAFF.

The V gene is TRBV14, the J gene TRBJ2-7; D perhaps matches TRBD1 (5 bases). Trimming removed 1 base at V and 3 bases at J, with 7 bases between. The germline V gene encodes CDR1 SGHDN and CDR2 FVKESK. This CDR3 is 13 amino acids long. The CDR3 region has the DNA TGTGCCAGCAGCCAAGGACAGTTCTACGAGCAGTACTTC. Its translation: CASSQGQFYEQYF.

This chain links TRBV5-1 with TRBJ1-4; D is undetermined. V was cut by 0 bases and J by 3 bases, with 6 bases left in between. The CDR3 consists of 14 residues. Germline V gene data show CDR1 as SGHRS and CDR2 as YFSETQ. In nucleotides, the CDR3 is TGCGCCAGCAGCTTGGACAGACCTAATGAAAAACTGTTTTTT. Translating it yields CASSLDRPNEKLFF.

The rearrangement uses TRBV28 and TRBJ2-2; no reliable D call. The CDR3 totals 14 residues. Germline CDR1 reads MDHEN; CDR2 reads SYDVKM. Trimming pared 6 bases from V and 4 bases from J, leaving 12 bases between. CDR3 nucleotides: TGTGCCAGCAGGGTCGCCCTTAGCACCGGGGAGCTGTTTTTT. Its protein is CASRVALSTGELFF.

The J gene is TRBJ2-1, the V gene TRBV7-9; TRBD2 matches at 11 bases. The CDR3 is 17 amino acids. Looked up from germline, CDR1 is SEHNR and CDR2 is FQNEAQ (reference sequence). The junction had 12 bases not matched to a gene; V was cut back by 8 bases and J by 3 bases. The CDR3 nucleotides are TGTGCCAGCGGCTCTGGGGTAGCGGGGGGGCACTACAATGAGCAGTTCTTC. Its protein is CASGSGVAGGHYNEQFF.